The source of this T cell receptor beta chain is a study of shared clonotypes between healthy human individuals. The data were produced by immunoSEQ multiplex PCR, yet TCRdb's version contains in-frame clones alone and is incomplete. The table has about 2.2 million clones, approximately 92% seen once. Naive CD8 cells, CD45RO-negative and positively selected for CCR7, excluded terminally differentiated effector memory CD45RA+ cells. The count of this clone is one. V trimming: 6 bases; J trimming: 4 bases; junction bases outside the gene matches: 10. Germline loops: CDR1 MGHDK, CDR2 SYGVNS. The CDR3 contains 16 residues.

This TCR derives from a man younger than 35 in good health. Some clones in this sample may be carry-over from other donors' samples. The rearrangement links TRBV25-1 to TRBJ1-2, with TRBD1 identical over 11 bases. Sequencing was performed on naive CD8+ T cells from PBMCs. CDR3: CASRGQGVGGGYGYTF. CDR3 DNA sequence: TGTGCCAGCAGGGGACAGGGGGTAGGCGGAGGCTATGGCTACACCTTC.